This T cell receptor beta chain came from a study of shared clonotypes between healthy human individuals. Study observations and caveats: The naive CD4 repertoires of a handful of donors were compared, and approximately 4.7% of clonotypes were shared.

Notes on this clone: Its antigen is not identified.

Assay: immunoSEQ multiplex PCR; the TCRdb copy retains only in-frame clones and omits some. The table lists some 650,000 clones, roughly 97% of them singletons, with 0.057% in the top ten. Germline assignment: CDR1 MDHEN and CDR2 SYDVKM. The V segment lost 6 bases and the J segment 4 bases; nucleotides outside the gene matches: 6. This CDR3 spans 16 amino acids. This sequence joins TRBV28 and TRBJ2-2; 12 nucleotides align to TRBD2. The TCR comes from a woman in her thirties in good health. Sequenced input: naive CD4+ T cells sorted from blood. Subset meaning: CD45RA+ positively selected. CDR3 in DNA: TGTGCCAGCAGACGACTAGCGGGAGTGTTCACCGGGGAGCTGTTTTTT. Residues: CASRRLAGVFTGELFF.